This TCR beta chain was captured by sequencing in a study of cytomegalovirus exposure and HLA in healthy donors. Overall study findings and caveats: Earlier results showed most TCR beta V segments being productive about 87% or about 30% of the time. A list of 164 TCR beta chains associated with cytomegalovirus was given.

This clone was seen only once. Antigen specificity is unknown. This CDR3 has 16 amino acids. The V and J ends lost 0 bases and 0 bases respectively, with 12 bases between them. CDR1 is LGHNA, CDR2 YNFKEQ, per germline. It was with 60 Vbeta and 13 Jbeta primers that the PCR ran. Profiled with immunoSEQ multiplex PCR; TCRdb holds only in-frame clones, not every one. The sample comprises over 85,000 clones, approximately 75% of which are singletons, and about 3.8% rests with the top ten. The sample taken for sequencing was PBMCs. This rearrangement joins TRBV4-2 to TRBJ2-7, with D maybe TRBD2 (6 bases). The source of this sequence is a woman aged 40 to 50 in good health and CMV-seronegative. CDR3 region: CASSQERTTSSYEQYF. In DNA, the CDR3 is TGTGCCAGCAGCCAAGAAAGGACTACCAGCTCCTACGAGCAGTACTTC.